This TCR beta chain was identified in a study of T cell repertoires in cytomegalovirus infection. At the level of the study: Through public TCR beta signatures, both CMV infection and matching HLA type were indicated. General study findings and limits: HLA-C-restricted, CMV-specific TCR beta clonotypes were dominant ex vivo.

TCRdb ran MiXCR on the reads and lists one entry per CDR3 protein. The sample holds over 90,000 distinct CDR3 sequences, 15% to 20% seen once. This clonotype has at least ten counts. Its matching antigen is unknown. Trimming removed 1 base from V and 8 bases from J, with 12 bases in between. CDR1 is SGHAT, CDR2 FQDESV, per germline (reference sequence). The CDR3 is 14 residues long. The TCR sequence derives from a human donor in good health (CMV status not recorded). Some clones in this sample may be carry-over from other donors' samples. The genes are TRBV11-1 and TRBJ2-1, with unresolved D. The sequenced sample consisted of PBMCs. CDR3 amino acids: CASSLVSSADEQFF. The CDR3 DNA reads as TGTGCCAGCAGCTTAGTTTCCTCAGCAGATGAGCAGTTCTTC.